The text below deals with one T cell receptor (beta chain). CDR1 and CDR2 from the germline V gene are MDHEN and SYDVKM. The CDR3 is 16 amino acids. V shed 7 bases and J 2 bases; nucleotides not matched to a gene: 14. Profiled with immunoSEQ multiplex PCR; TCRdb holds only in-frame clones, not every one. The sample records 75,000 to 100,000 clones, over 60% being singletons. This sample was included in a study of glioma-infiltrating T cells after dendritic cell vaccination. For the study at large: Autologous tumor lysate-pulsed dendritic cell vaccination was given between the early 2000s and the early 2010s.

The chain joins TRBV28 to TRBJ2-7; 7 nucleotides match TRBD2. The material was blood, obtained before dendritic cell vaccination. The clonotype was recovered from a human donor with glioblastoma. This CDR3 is CASKAGAILSTYEQYF. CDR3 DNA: TGTGCCAGCAAGGCGGGAGCGATACTCTCCACCTACGAGCAGTACTTC.